The 15 T cell receptor beta chains below were found in one sample sequenced in a study of T cells in Graves' hyperthyroidism and ophthalmopathy. Amplification yielded TCR beta CDR3 regions, with RNA transcripts as the source. The HTBI primer set was used in a first-round RT-PCR of the TCR CDR3. TCRdb called the multiplex PCR reads again in MiXCR, with one record for every CDR3 protein. The sample shows roughly 61,000 distinct CDR3 sequences, roughly 50% of them seen only once. The sequenced sample consisted of blood. The receptors were gathered from a woman between 55 and 75 years old with Graves' ophthalmopathy.

Of note for this clonotype: Without the conserved terminal phenylalanine or tryptophan, this CDR3 likely stems from a read error. The limits of the CDR3 on the DNA are not certain, so only TCRdb's listed CDR3 is given. The gene calls are TRBV7-2 and TRBJ2-7; the table calls TRBD2, which could not be checked here. The CDR3 spans 8 residues, counting both ends. Germline assignment: CDR1 SGHTA and CDR2 FQGNSA. The CDR3 sequence: CASSLVAS.

This clonotype was picked up many times. The chain recombines TRBV20-1 with TRBJ2-1, with 9 bases aligning to TRBD2. The germline gives CDR1 DFQATT, CDR2 SNEGSKA (reference sequence). This CDR3 region has 13 residues. After removal of 1 base from V and 9 bases from J, the junction contained 4 bases not matched to a gene. This CDR3 is CSARGTSVGEQFF. CDR3 sequence (DNA): TGCAGTGCTAGAGGGACTAGCGTAGGTGAGCAGTTCTTC.

The chain joins TRBV7-2 to TRBJ2-5, with 8 bases identical to TRBD2. CDR3 length: 14 residues. V dropped 5 bases and J dropped 6; count of bases not matched to a gene: 8. Per germline, CDR1 SGHTA and CDR2 FQGNSA. The CDR3 DNA is TGTGCCAGCAGCCCCGGGACTAGTGTTAAGACCCAGTACTTC. It translates to CASSPGTSVKTQYF.

V gene TRBV12-3 or TRBV12-4 combines with J gene TRBJ1-4; D is perhaps TRBD1 (5 bases). The V gene lost 6 bases and the J gene lost 7 bases, with 15 bases spanning the gap. CDR3 length: 14 residues. The CDR3 sequence is CASRTQGEAEKLFF. The CDR3 region has the DNA TGTGCCAGCAGGACCCAGGGTGAGGCTGAAAAACTGTTTTTT.

About this clonotype itself: A much larger clonotype is one base distant, so this may be a read error. The V call is TRBV6-2 or TRBV6-3, the J call TRBJ2-1, with D possibly TRBD2 on 6 matching bases. The CDR3 totals 14 residues. The germline V gene encodes CDR1 MNHEY and CDR2 SVGEGT. CDR3 residues: CASSSGEIYNEQLF. As DNA, the CDR3 is TGTGCCAGCAGTTCGGGGGAGATCTACAATGAGCAGCTCTTC.

CDR3 sequence (DNA): TGTGCCAGCAGCATACACCCGGGGGGGGCCAACGTCCTGACTTTC. This translates into CASSIHPGGANVLTF. The genes are TRBV7-9 and TRBJ2-6, with D possibly matching TRBD2 (5 bases). This CDR3 is built from 15 residues. V lost 5 bases to trimming and J lost 4 bases, with 12 bases between them. CDR1 is SEHNR, CDR2 FQNEAQ, per germline (reference sequence). The entire variable domain, with the rest obtained from reference TRBV7-9 and TRBJ2-6, is as follows: DTGVSQNPRHKITKRGQNVTFRCDPISEHNRLYWYRQTLGQGPEFLTYFQNEAQLEKSRLLSDRFSAERPKGSFSTLEIQRTEQGDSAMYLCASSIHPGGANVLTFGAGSRLTVL.

The chain carries TRBV12-3 or TRBV12-4 and TRBJ2-7; D gene ambiguous. The CDR3 runs to 15 residues. Trimming removed 2 bases at V and 6 bases at J, with 17 bases between. This CDR3 is CASSLKTGWGSEQYF. The DNA of the CDR3 is TGTGCCAGCAGTTTAAAGACCGGCTGGGGATCCGAGCAGTACTTC.

V is TRBV5-1 and J is TRBJ1-5; tentative D call: TRBD1 (6 bases). Per germline, CDR1 SGHRS and CDR2 YFSETQ. The CDR3 length is 13 residues. The ends were cut back, 5 bases at V and 2 bases at J, with 8 bases in the middle. DNA of the CDR3: TGCGCCAGCAGTCCAGGGGGCAATCAGCCCCAGCATTTT. This codes for CASSPGGNQPQHF.

This clonotype appeared many times. The genes are TRBV4-1 and TRBJ2-2; D possibly corresponds to TRBD1 (7 bases). The CDR3 consists of 16 residues. The ends were cut back, 3 bases at V and 0 bases at J, with 11 bases in the middle. Germline values: CDR1 MGHRA, CDR2 YSYEKL. Written as DNA, the CDR3 is TGCGCCAGCAGCCAGGCGGGACAGTCGAACACCGGGGAGCTGTTTTTT. This encodes CASSQAGQSNTGELFF.

By its share, this clonotype is medium-sized. The chain carries TRBV10-1 and TRBJ2-2, with D perhaps given as TRBD1 or TRBD2 (5 bases each). Per the germline V gene, CDR1 is WNHNN and CDR2 is SYGVQD (reference sequence). The CDR3 has 14 amino acids. The V gene lost 5 bases and the J gene lost 5 bases, with 12 bases spanning the gap. CDR3: CASSTGRVTGELFF. The CDR3 coding sequence is TGCGCCAGCAGTACGGGACGGGTGACCGGGGAGCTGTTTTTT.

The genes are TRBV19 and TRBJ2-5, with 7 bases matching TRBD2. The CDR3 length is 13 residues. In germline, CDR1 is LNHDA, CDR2 SQIVND (reference sequence). With V trimmed by 7 bases and J by 7 bases, 9 bases remained unmatched. The CDR3 nucleotides read TGTGCCAGTACCTCAGCGGGGCCAGGGACCCAGTACTTC. It encodes CASTSAGPGTQYF. Using reference TRBV19 and TRBJ2-5 for the parts outside the CDR3, the full variable domain is DGGITQSPKYLFRKEGQNVTLSCEQNLNHDAMYWYRQDPGQGLRLIYYSQIVNDFQKGDIAEGYSVSREKKESFPLTVTSAQKNPTAFYLCASTSAGPGTQYFGPGTRLLVL.

There are many counts of this clonotype. V and J are TRBV19 and TRBJ2-5, with 8 bases matching TRBD2. The CDR3 contains 16 residues. With V trimmed by 3 bases and J by 1 base, 7 bases remained unmatched. The germline gives CDR1 LNHDA, CDR2 SQIVND (reference sequence). For the CDR3, the DNA is TGTGCCAGTAGTATTTTCGGGGGGGGCCCCCAAGAGACCCAGTACTTC. Protein sequence: CASSIFGGGPQETQYF. Filled out from reference TRBV19 and TRBJ2-5, the complete variable domain reads DGGITQSPKYLFRKEGQNVTLSCEQNLNHDAMYWYRQDPGQGLRLIYYSQIVNDFQKGDIAEGYSVSREKKESFPLTVTSAQKNPTAFYLCASSIFGGGPQETQYFGPGTRLLVL.

A few counts support this clonotype. This chain joins TRBV7-6 and TRBJ2-3; 7 nucleotides line up with TRBD2. The CDR3 has 14 amino acids. CDR1 SGHVS and CDR2 FNYEAQ come from the germline V gene. V dropped 5 bases and J dropped 4; count of bases not matched to a gene: 6. Here the CDR3 DNA reads TGTGCCAGCAGCCCGAAGACTAGCCCAGATACGCAGTATTTT. It specifies CASSPKTSPDTQYF. Full variable domain (missing parts from reference TRBV7-6 and TRBJ2-3): GAGVSQSPRYKVTKRGQDVALRCDPISGHVSLYWYRQALGQGPEFLTYFNYEAQQDKSGLPNDRFSAERPEGSISTLTIQRTEQRDSAMYRCASSPKTSPDTQYFGPGTRLTVL.

With respect to this clonotype: One end of the junction is discordant with germline, which a read error may explain. The chain is built from TRBV20-1 and TRBJ2-6; D is unclear. Germline values: CDR1 DFQATT, CDR2 SNEGSKA (reference sequence). The length of the CDR3 is 11 residues. The CDR3 DNA reads as TGCAGTGCTGTTGGGGACAACGTCCTGACTTTC. Protein product: CSAVGDNVLTF.

J is TRBJ1-2 and V is TRBV12-3 or TRBV12-4; 9 bases agree with TRBD1. The V and J ends lost 5 bases and 6 bases, in that order; junction bases with no gene match: 10. This CDR3 has 15 residues. The CDR3 DNA is TGTGCCAGCAGTACCGCCTTAACAGGGGGCAATGGCTACACCTTC. Protein: CASSTALTGGNGYTF.